Sequencing of this TCR beta chain was carried out in a study of human T cells and chemical hapten exposure. As to time point: patch test 1, 2 weeks after DPC sensitization. Treatment denoted: therapeutic diphenylcyclopropenone sensitization with weekly scalp DPC. Donation of samples came from alopecia patients who were 18 to 70 years old and suitable for DPC. This clonotype was recorded at least ten times. Its target is not known. Study-level points and caveats: Counts of TCRs above 1 in 1000 frequency stayed unchanged with DPC sensitization. Clustering by CDR3 similarity yielded significantly more large clusters from expanded TCRs than controls. Because they had alopecia, donors may respond immunologically unlike healthy people.

TCRdb re-called the RACE reads with MiXCR, one entry per CDR3 protein. Of about 360,000 distinct CDR3 sequences detected, approximately 5% appear once; the ten largest clones hold around 2.3%. This specimen was whole blood, taken in connection with sensitization to the hapten diphenylcyclopropenone (DPC). The origin of this receptor is a woman aged 50 to 60 with alopecia areata. Some clones in this sample may be carry-over from other donors' samples.

CDR3 loop: CASSPTGNQPQHF. The CDR3 region has the DNA TGTGCCAGCAGCCCGACGGGGAATCAGCCCCAGCATTTT. This sequence joins TRBV6-5 and TRBJ1-5; D gene unclear. Trimming took 6 bases from V and 4 from J, leaving 10 bases between them. Looked up from germline, CDR1 is MNHEY and CDR2 is SVGAGI. This CDR3 region has 13 residues.